This T cell receptor beta chain was captured by sequencing in a study of identical twins. Study conclusions and caveats: Out-of-frame alpha sequences common to twins exhibited a surplus of low generation probability. Insertions were fewer in abundant cord blood beta clonotypes, whereas memory repertoires showed none of this pattern.

For this clonotype: No antigen is known for it.

A template switching step contributed a universal primer site, while unique molecular identifiers were present in the cDNA. MiXCR, run by TCRdb on the 5' RACE reads, gives a single entry per CDR3 protein. The table includes some 1,700,000 distinct CDR3 sequences, under 35% detected once. Healthy Caucasians, and only they, were the donors. This CDR3 has 16 residues. The sample taken for sequencing was cord blood. This sequence joins TRBV21-1 and TRBJ2-3; the listed D gene, TRBD2, was not tested against the DNA. TRBV21-1 corresponds to a pseudogene. This sequence was found in a newborn girl in good health. In DNA, the CDR3 is TGTGCCAGCAGCAAAGCTGATGGGACTAGCGGTCTTACGCAGTATTTT. This encodes CASSKADGTSGLTQYF.